The text below deals with one T cell receptor beta chain. This sample was taken from a study of blood T cell repertoires in COVID-19. Study context: COVID-19 samples from acute and convalescent phases originated in the United States, Italy and Spain.

V was cut by 5 bases and J by 2 bases, with 10 bases left in between. CDR1 and CDR2 (germline): SQVTM, ANQGSEA. CDR3 length equals 13 residues. Source study methods: Estimation of nucleated cell counts was performed using reference gene primer amplification. Data came from immunoSEQ multiplex PCR; TCRdb stores just in-frame clones and leaves some out. V and J calls and clone size are as listed in that table; D and trimming were resolved from the DNA. The table has approximately 240,000 clones, approximately 81% seen once. What was sequenced was peripheral blood. The genes are TRBV29-1 and TRBJ1-5, with D unresolved. The clonotype originates from a woman of 80 years or more with active or convalescent COVID-19. DNA of the CDR3: TGCAGCGTTCGCACGGGAGGCAATCAGCCCCAGCATTTT. The encoded protein is CSVRTGGNQPQHF.